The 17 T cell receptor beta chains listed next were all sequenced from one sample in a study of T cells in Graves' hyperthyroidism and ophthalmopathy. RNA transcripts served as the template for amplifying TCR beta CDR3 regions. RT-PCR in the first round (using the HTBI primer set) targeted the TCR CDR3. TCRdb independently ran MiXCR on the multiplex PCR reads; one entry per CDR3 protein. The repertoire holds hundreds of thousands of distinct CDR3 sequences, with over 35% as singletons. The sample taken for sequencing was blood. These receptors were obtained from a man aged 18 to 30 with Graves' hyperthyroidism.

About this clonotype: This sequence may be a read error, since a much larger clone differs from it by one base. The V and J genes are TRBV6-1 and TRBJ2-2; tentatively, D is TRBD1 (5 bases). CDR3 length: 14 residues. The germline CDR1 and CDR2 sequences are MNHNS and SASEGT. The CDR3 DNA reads TGTACCATCAGTGACAGCGCTAACACCGGGGAGCTGTTTTTT. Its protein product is CTISDSANTGELFF.

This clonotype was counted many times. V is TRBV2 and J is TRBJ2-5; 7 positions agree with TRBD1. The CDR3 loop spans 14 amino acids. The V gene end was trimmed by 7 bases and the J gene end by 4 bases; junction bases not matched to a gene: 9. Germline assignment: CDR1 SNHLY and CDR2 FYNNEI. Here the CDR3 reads CASIRQGSAETQYF. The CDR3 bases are TGTGCCAGCATCCGACAGGGTTCGGCAGAGACCCAGTACTTC.

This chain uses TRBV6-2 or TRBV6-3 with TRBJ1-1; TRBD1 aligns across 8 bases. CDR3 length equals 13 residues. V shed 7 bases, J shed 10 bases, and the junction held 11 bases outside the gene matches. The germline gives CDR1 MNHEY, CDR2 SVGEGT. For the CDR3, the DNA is TGTGCCAGCACCCTCGGGACAGGCCTTGGAGCTTTCTTT. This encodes CASTLGTGLGAFF.

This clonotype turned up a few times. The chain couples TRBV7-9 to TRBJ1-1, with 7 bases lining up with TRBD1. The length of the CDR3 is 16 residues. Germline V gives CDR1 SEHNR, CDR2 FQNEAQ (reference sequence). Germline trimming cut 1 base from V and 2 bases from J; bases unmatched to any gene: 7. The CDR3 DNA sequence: TGTGCCAGCAGCTTAGGGCCACAGGGGCATAACACTGAAGCTTTCTTT. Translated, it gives CASSLGPQGHNTEAFF.

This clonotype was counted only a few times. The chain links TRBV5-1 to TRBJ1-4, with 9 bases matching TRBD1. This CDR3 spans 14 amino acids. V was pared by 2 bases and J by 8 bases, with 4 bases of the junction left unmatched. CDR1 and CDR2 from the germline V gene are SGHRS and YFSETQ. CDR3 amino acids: CASSLRTGDEKLFF. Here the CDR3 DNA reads TGCGCCAGCAGCTTAAGGACAGGGGACGAAAAACTGTTTTTT.

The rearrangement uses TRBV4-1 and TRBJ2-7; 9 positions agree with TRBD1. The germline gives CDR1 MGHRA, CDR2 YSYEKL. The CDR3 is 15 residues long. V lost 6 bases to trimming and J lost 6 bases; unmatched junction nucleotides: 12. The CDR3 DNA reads TGCGCCAGCAGTTTCTTACCGGGACAGGGACGCGAGCAGTACTTC. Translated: CASSFLPGQGREQYF.

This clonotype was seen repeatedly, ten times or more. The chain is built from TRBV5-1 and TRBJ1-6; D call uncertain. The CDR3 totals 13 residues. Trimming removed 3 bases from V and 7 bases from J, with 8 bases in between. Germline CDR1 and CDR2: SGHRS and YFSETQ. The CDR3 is CASSYDTNSPLHF. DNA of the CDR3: TGCGCCAGCAGCTATGATACCAATTCACCCCTCCACTTT.

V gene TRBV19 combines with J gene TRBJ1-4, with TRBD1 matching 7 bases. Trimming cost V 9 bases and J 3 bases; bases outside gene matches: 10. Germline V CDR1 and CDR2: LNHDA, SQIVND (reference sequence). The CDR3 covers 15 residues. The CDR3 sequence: CASSSGQASNEKLFF. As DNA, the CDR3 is TGTGCCAGCAGTTCCGGACAGGCATCTAATGAAAAACTGTTTTTT.

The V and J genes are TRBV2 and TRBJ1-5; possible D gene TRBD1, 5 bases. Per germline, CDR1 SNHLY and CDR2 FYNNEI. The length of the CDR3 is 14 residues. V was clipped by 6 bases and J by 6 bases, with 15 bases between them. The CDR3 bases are TGTGCCAGCAGCTTAAGGGGTCTGGGTCAGCCCCAGCATTTT. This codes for CASSLRGLGQPQHF. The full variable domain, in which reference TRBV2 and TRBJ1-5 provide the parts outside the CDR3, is EPEVTQTPSHQVTQMGQEVILRCVPISNHLYFYWYRQILGQKVEFLVSFYNNEISEKSEIFDDQFSVERPDGSNFTLKIRSTKLEDSAMYFCASSLRGLGQPQHFGDGTRLSIL.

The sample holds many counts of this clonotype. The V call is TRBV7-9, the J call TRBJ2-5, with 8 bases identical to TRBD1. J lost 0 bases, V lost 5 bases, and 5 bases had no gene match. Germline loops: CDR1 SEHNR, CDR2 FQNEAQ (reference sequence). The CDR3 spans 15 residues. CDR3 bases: TGTGCCAGCAGCGACCGGGACAGGTACCAAGAGACCCAGTACTTC. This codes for CASSDRDRYQETQYF.

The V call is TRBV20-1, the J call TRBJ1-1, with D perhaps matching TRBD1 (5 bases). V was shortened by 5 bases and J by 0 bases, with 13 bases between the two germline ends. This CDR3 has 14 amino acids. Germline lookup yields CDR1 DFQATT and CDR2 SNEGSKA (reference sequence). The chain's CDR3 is CSAGTQRLNTEAFF. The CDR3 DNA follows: TGCAGTGCTGGGACCCAGAGGCTGAACACTGAAGCTTTCTTT.

This CDR3 is CASRGGRTTEAFF. Here the CDR3 DNA reads TGTGCCAGTAGGGGGGGACGAACAACTGAAGCTTTCTTT. This sequence joins TRBV19 and TRBJ1-1, with D maybe TRBD1 (5 bases). This CDR3 region has 13 residues. Looked up from germline, CDR1 is LNHDA and CDR2 is SQIVND (reference sequence). V shed 6 bases and J shed 5 bases, with 13 bases lying between them.

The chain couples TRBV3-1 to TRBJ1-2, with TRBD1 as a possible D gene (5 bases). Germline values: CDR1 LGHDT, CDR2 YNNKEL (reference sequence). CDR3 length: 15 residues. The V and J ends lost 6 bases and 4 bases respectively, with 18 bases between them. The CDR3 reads CASSSLTSGSYGYTF. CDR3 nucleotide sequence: TGTGCCAGCAGTTCGCTGACTTCAGGGTCCTATGGCTACACCTTC.

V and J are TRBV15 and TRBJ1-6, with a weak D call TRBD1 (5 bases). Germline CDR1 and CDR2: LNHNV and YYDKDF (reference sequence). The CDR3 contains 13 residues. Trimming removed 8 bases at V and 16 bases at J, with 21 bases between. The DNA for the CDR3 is TGTGCCACCGGGAGAGTCGAGGACAATCTGCTCCACTTT. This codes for CATGRVEDNLLHF.

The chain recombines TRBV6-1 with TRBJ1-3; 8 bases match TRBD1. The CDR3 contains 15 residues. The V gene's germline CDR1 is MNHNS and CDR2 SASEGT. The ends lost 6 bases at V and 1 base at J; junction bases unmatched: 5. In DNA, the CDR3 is TGTGCCAGCAGCTCCTGGACAGGGTCTGGAAACACCATATATTTT. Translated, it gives CASSSWTGSGNTIYF.

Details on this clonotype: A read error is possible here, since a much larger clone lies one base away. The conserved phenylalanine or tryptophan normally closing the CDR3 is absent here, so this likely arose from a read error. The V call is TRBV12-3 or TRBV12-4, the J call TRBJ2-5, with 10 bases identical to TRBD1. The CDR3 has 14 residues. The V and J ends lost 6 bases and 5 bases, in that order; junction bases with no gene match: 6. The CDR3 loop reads CASSSGQGMETQYL. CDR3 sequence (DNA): TGTGCCAGCAGCTCGGGACAGGGGATGGAGACCCAGTACCTC.

CDR3 sequence (DNA): TGCAGCTTGGACAACCCCAACACCGGGGAGCTGTTTTTT. Its protein product is CSLDNPNTGELFF. The rearrangement links TRBV29-1 to TRBJ2-2, with D perhaps matching TRBD1 (5 bases). Trimming took off 8 bases at V and 2 bases at J, with 12 bases between the two ends. This CDR3 is built from 13 residues. CDR1 is SQVTM, CDR2 ANQGSEA, per germline.